What follows are 32 T cell receptor beta chains derived from one specimen sequenced in a study of T cells in Graves' hyperthyroidism and ophthalmopathy. RNA transcripts yielded amplified TCR beta CDR3 regions. In the first-round RT-PCR of the TCR CDR3, the HTBI primer set was used. TCRdb independently ran MiXCR on the multiplex PCR reads; one entry per CDR3 protein. The sample contains over 550,000 distinct CDR3 sequences, 16% of which appear only once. The source material was blood. The receptors were gathered from a woman aged 18-30 years with Graves' hyperthyroidism.

This clonotype has a count of ten or more. The chain links TRBV3-1 to TRBJ2-7; maybe TRBD1 (6 bases). The CDR3 totals 15 residues. Per the germline V gene, CDR1 is LGHDT and CDR2 is YNNKEL (reference sequence). V dropped 5 bases and J dropped 3 bases, with 17 bases sitting between them. CDR3 protein: CASSSTLRGGYEQYF. CDR3 DNA: TGTGCCAGCAGCAGTACCCTCCGAGGGGGCTACGAGCAGTACTTC.

V gene TRBV7-9 combines with J gene TRBJ1-2, with D hard to call. This CDR3 spans 14 amino acids. Germline assignment: CDR1 SEHNR and CDR2 FQNEAQ (reference sequence). Trimming stripped 1 base from V and 1 base from J, with 7 bases between. CDR3 residues: CASSLVRSNYGYTF. The CDR3 DNA reads as TGTGCCAGCAGCTTAGTGAGGAGTAACTATGGCTACACCTTC. Full variable domain (outside the CDR3, taken from reference TRBV7-9 and TRBJ1-2): DTGVSQNPRHKITKRGQNVTFRCDPISEHNRLYWYRQTLGQGPEFLTYFQNEAQLEKSRLLSDRFSAERPKGSFSTLEIQRTEQGDSAMYLCASSLVRSNYGYTFGSGTRLTVV.

This clonotype has at least ten counts. V gene TRBV5-1 combines with J gene TRBJ1-1, with no clear D. Germline V gene data show CDR1 as SGHRS and CDR2 as YFSETQ. V dropped 0 bases and J dropped 3 bases, with 9 bases sitting between them. The CDR3 has 14 amino acids. The CDR3 reads CASSLEGGDTEAFF. The CDR3 region has the DNA TGCGCCAGCAGCTTGGAGGGAGGAGACACTGAAGCTTTCTTT.

The rearrangement uses TRBV29-1 and TRBJ2-5, with D unclear. The CDR3 extends over 14 amino acids. The V end lost 6 bases, the J end lost 5 bases, and 19 bases lay between the germline ends. Germline values: CDR1 SQVTM, CDR2 ANQGSEA. The DNA of the CDR3 is TGCAGCGTCCCCTTGGGGTTCCGTGGGGAGACCCAGTACTTC. Protein product: CSVPLGFRGETQYF.

This clonotype was seen repeatedly, ten times or more. V is TRBV2 and J is TRBJ1-3, with unresolved D. The CDR3 is 15 amino acids. From germline, CDR1 is SNHLY and CDR2 FYNNEI. Trimming left V 1 base short and J 2 bases short, with 9 bases between. The CDR3 sequence: CASSEGVEPGNTIYF. CDR3 in DNA: TGTGCCAGCAGTGAAGGGGTGGAACCTGGAAACACCATATATTTT.

This clonotype was picked up many times. The rearrangement joins TRBV6-1 to TRBJ2-1, with no clear D. CDR1 and CDR2 (germline): MNHNS, SASEGT. The CDR3 spans 16 residues. With 5 bases removed from V and 0 bases from J, the gap between germline ends came to 14 bases. The CDR3 sequence: CASSSDGANSYNEQFF. The CDR3 nucleotides are TGTGCCAGCAGTAGCGATGGCGCTAACTCCTACAATGAGCAGTTCTTC.

V is TRBV10-3 and J is TRBJ2-1; no clear D gene. The CDR3 totals 11 residues. CDR1 is ENHRY, CDR2 SYGVKD, per germline. Trimming took off 6 bases at V and 4 bases at J, with 4 bases between the two ends. CDR3 protein: CAIRAYNEQFF. The CDR3, as DNA: TGTGCCATCAGGGCTTACAATGAGCAGTTCTTC.

This rearrangement joins TRBV6-5 to TRBJ2-4; no firm D call. The CDR3 sequence is 15 residues long. Looked up from germline, CDR1 is MNHEY and CDR2 is SVGAGI. Trimming shortened V by 2 bases and J by 2 bases, and 10 bases separated the two germline ends. CDR3 DNA: TGTGCCAGCAGTTACGTGGGATCATCCAAAAACATTCAGTACTTC. Encoded protein: CASSYVGSSKNIQYF.

The genes are TRBV12-5 and TRBJ2-2; D is possibly TRBD1 (5 bases). There are 13 residues in the CDR3. Germline loops: CDR1 LGHNT, CDR2 FRNRAP. The ends were cut back, 2 bases at V and 6 bases at J, with 7 bases in the middle. In DNA, the CDR3 is TGTGCTAGTGGTTTGTGGGGCCCCGGGGAGCTGTTTTTT. It translates to CASGLWGPGELFF.

This clonotype showed up many times. The chain employs TRBV2 and TRBJ1-4; 8 positions agree with TRBD1. After removal of 7 bases from V and 11 bases from J, the junction contained 12 bases not matched to a gene. CDR1 and CDR2 (germline): SNHLY, FYNNEI. CDR3 size: 14 residues. CDR3 sequence (DNA): TGTGCCAGCACAGGACAGGGCCTACCCCGGAAACTGTTTTTT. Amino acids: CASTGQGLPRKLFF.

The genes are TRBV29-1 and TRBJ2-7; maybe TRBD1 (5 bases). Germline V lookup: CDR1 SQVTM, CDR2 ANQGSEA. This CDR3 is built from 12 residues. V lost 3 bases, J lost 5 bases, and 11 bases lay in between. The DNA for the CDR3 is TGCAGCGTTGAGGACAACGGAGACGAGCAGTACTTC. It codes for CSVEDNGDEQYF.

This clonotype was detected ten times or more. J is TRBJ2-7 and V is TRBV28; 8 nucleotides agree with TRBD2. CDR3 length equals 18 residues. CDR1 and CDR2 from the germline V gene are MDHEN and SYDVKM. The V gene end was trimmed by 6 bases and the J gene end by 0 bases; junction bases not matched to a gene: 16. CDR3 residues: CASSVGAGQLAVSYEQYF. The CDR3 DNA reads as TGTGCCAGCAGCGTTGGCGCCGGGCAACTAGCGGTCTCCTACGAGCAGTACTTC.

The V and J genes are TRBV5-1 and TRBJ2-3; 7 bases map to TRBD2. The V gene end was trimmed by 1 base and the J gene end by 2 bases; junction bases not matched to a gene: 7. Per the germline V gene, CDR1 is SGHRS and CDR2 is YFSETQ. CDR3 length equals 16 residues. DNA for the CDR3: TGCGCCAGCAGCTTGAGCGGGGCCGGGTCCACAGATACGCAGTATTTT. Translated, it gives CASSLSGAGSTDTQYF. The full variable domain, with the rest looked up from reference TRBV5-1 and TRBJ2-3, is KAGVTQTPRYLIKTRGQQVTLSCSPISGHRSVSWYQQTPGQGLQFLFEYFSETQRNKGNFPGRFSGRQFSNSRSEMNVSTLELGDSALYLCASSLSGAGSTDTQYFGPGTRLTVL.

The V call is TRBV4-3, the J call TRBJ2-3, with a tentative D call TRBD2 (6 bases). The CDR3 spans 17 residues. V was cut by 0 bases and J by 2 bases, with 15 bases left in between. The germline CDR1 and CDR2 sequences are LGHNA and YSLEER. The CDR3 loop reads CASSQDPGGQPTDTQYF. CDR3 DNA: TGCGCCAGCAGCCAAGACCCAGGAGGGCAGCCCACAGATACGCAGTATTTT.

This chain connects TRBV19 to TRBJ2-3; 10 bases fit TRBD2. The CDR3 sequence is 16 residues long. J was trimmed by 0 bases and V by 3 bases; bases with no gene match: 3. The germline gives CDR1 LNHDA, CDR2 SQIVND (reference sequence). This chain's CDR3 is CASSIPSGSSTDTQYF. The CDR3 nucleotides are TGTGCCAGTAGTATCCCTAGCGGGAGTAGCACAGATACGCAGTATTTT.

V usage is TRBV5-1 and J usage is TRBJ1-1, with D perhaps matching TRBD1 (5 bases). Trimming shortened V by 3 bases and J by 5 bases, and 17 bases separated the two germline ends. Germline V gene data show CDR1 as SGHRS and CDR2 as YFSETQ. The CDR3 covers 15 residues. The CDR3 DNA reads TGCGCCAGCAGCTCCTACGGACACCCGGGTACTGAAGCTTTCTTT. This sequence encodes CASSSYGHPGTEAFF.

This clonotype was seen many times. This sequence joins TRBV11-3 and TRBJ2-1; D gene ambiguous. This CDR3 contains 13 residues. Germline lookup yields CDR1 SGHNT and CDR2 YENEEA. The V and J ends lost 4 bases and 7 bases respectively, with 11 bases between them. CDR3 DNA sequence: TGTGCCAGCAGCTCGGTGGGGTGGAATGAGCAGTTCTTC. It is translated as CASSSVGWNEQFF. Full variable domain (outside the CDR3, taken from reference TRBV11-3 and TRBJ2-1): EAGVVQSPRYKIIEKKQPVAFWCNPISGHNTLYWYLQNLGQGPELLIRYENEEAVDDSQLPKDRFSAERLKGVDSTLKIQPAELGDSAVYLCASSSVGWNEQFFGPGTRLTVL.

The CDR3 protein is CASSPPAGGPREAFF. CDR3 DNA sequence: TGTGCCAGCTCACCACCGGCCGGGGGGCCGCGTGAAGCTTTCTTT. This rearrangement joins TRBV18 to TRBJ1-1, with D possibly TRBD1 on 6 matching bases. CDR1 is KGHSH and CDR2 is LQKENI in the germline V gene. V was cut by 0 bases and J by 7 bases, with 15 bases left in between. The CDR3 runs 15 residues.

V gene TRBV19 combines with J gene TRBJ2-7; TRBD2 matches at 7 bases. This CDR3 is 15 amino acids long. V trimming: 3 bases; J trimming: 1 base; junction bases outside the gene matches: 6. Germline lookup yields CDR1 LNHDA and CDR2 SQIVND (reference sequence). The CDR3 DNA reads TGTGCCAGTAGTATGTCCAGCGGGGCTTCCTACGAGCAGTACTTC. It specifies CASSMSSGASYEQYF.

This clonotype has at least ten counts. V is TRBV11-3 and J is TRBJ2-7; 9 bases fit TRBD2. This CDR3 comprises 15 residues. CDR1 is SGHNT, CDR2 YENEEA, per germline. The junction had 2 bases not matched to a gene; V was cut back by 2 bases and J by 0 bases. CDR3 sequence: CASSLLTSGSYEQYF. In nucleotides, the CDR3 is TGTGCCAGCAGCTTACTGACTAGCGGCTCCTACGAGCAGTACTTC.

This clonotype was detected many times. The chain recombines TRBV20-1 with TRBJ1-5; no definite D call. This CDR3 contains 12 residues. Trimming removed 4 bases from V and 7 bases from J, with 11 bases in between. Germline-derived CDR1 and CDR2 are DFQATT and SNEGSKA (reference sequence). This CDR3 reads CSAKRKSQPQHF. The DNA of the CDR3 is TGCAGTGCTAAGAGAAAGTCACAGCCCCAGCATTTT.

This clonotype was counted ten times or more. V usage is TRBV3-1 and J usage is TRBJ2-1; D gene ambiguous. The germline V gene has CDR1 LGHDT and CDR2 YNNKEL (reference sequence). Trimming stripped 1 base from V and 2 bases from J, with 9 bases between. This CDR3 region has 15 residues. This CDR3 is CASSQGPNPYNEQFF. As DNA, the CDR3 is TGTGCCAGCAGCCAAGGTCCTAATCCCTACAATGAGCAGTTCTTC.

This clonotype was seen repeatedly, ten times or more. This rearrangement joins TRBV3-1 to TRBJ2-1; 8 bases match TRBD2. The CDR3 runs 14 residues. V was clipped by 1 base and J by 6 bases; unmatched bases: 2. Germline-derived CDR1 and CDR2 are LGHDT and YNNKEL (reference sequence). CDR3 region: CASSQVTSGNEQFF. For the CDR3, the DNA is TGTGCCAGCAGCCAAGTTACTAGCGGCAATGAGCAGTTCTTC.

In this sample, this clonotype turned up a few times. In DNA form, the CDR3 reads TGCAGCGTTGCCTCCACCTACTCGTTCTACGAGCAGTACTTC. This translates into CSVASTYSFYEQYF. The V call is TRBV29-1, the J call TRBJ2-7; D is uncertain. With 4 bases removed from V and 3 bases from J, the gap between germline ends came to 16 bases. CDR3 length: 14 amino acids. Germline lookup yields CDR1 SQVTM and CDR2 ANQGSEA.

This clonotype was observed many times. V usage is TRBV29-1 and J usage is TRBJ2-2; 12 bases align to TRBD2. The ends lost 3 bases at V and 6 bases at J; junction bases unmatched: 5. This CDR3 has 15 residues. CDR1 is SQVTM, CDR2 ANQGSEA, per germline. DNA of the CDR3: TGCAGCGTTGATCTGGGACTAGCGGGTCCCGGGGAGCTGTTTTTT. It is translated as CSVDLGLAGPGELFF.

Only a few counts were recorded for this clonotype. With a much larger clone just one base away, this may be a read error. The gene calls are TRBV27 and TRBJ1-1; maybe TRBD1 (5 bases). CDR3 length: 14 amino acids. The V gene's germline CDR1 is MNHEY and CDR2 SMNVEV (reference sequence). DNA of the CDR3: TGTGCCGGCAGTTTATCGCGGGGGATTGCTTTTGCTTTCTTT. Residues: CAGSLSRGIAFAFF.

The chain recombines TRBV6-4 with TRBJ1-5, with D possibly TRBD1 on 5 matching bases. The CDR3 is 14 residues long. Germline CDR1 reads MRHNA; CDR2 reads SNTAGT. V shed 3 bases and J shed 7 bases, with 13 bases lying between them. The CDR3 is CASSEAGGGQPQHF. The DNA of the CDR3 is TGTGCCAGCAGTGAAGCGGGGGGTGGGCAGCCCCAGCATTTT.

This clonotype was observed at least ten times. J is TRBJ1-2 and V is TRBV6-6; a possible D gene is TRBD1 (6 bases). Germline-derived CDR1 and CDR2 are MNHNY and SVGAGI (reference sequence). The CDR3 covers 14 residues. Trimming shortened V by 1 base and J by 6 bases, and 12 bases separated the two germline ends. CDR3 amino acids: CASSYFSGADGYTF. CDR3 DNA: TGTGCCAGCAGTTACTTTTCGGGGGCTGATGGCTACACCTTC.

The table lists this clonotype with a few counts. CDR3 region: CASSDFGGTDTQYF. CDR3 DNA sequence: TGTGCCAGCAGTGATTTTGGCGGGACAGATACGCAGTATTTT. The rearrangement joins TRBV6-1 to TRBJ2-3, with D perhaps TRBD2 (5 bases). CDR1 MNHNS and CDR2 SASEGT come from the germline V gene. The CDR3 consists of 14 residues. Trimming left V 3 bases short and J 3 bases short, with 10 bases between.

J is TRBJ2-1 and V is TRBV13; 14 bases align to TRBD2. There are 15 residues in the CDR3. Germline-derived CDR1 and CDR2 are PRHDT and FYEKMQ (reference sequence). The V and J ends lost 4 bases and 6 bases, in that order; junction bases with no gene match: 2. CDR3 sequence: CASSWGLAGVNEQFF. The CDR3 DNA sequence: TGTGCCAGCAGCTGGGGACTAGCGGGGGTCAATGAGCAGTTCTTC. Variable domain in full (rest from reference TRBV13 and TRBJ2-1): AAGVIQSPRHLIKEKRETATLKCYPIPRHDTVYWYQQGPGQDPQFLISFYEKMQSDKGSIPDRFSAQQFSDYHSELNMSSLELGDSALYFCASSWGLAGVNEQFFGPGTRLTVL.

V is TRBV3-1 and J is TRBJ2-1, with 11 bases fitting TRBD2. The CDR3 has 16 residues. CDR1 LGHDT and CDR2 YNNKEL come from the germline V gene (reference sequence). J lost 7 bases, V lost 1 base, and 6 bases had no gene match. The CDR3 region has the DNA TGTGCCAGCAGCCAAGTTAGCGGGAGGGCCCGGAATGAGCAGTTCTTC. It yields the protein CASSQVSGRARNEQFF.

The rearrangement links TRBV5-8 to TRBJ1-2; the D gene is possibly TRBD1 (5 bases). This CDR3 contains 20 residues. The V end lost 2 bases, the J end lost 4 bases, and 30 bases lay between the germline ends. The germline CDR1 and CDR2 sequences are SGHTS and YDEGEE. CDR3 amino acids: CASSFPLRNRIPIVSYGYTF. In nucleotides, the CDR3 is TGTGCCAGCAGCTTTCCATTACGTAACAGGATCCCAATTGTGTCCTATGGCTACACCTTC.